Sequencing of this T cell receptor beta chain was carried out in a study of T cell changes during pregnancy in multiple sclerosis. The V and J ends lost 6 bases and 6 bases, in that order; junction bases with no gene match: 4. CDR1 is SGHRS, CDR2 YFSETQ, per germline. The CDR3 extends over 13 amino acids. Produced via immunoSEQ multiplex PCR; TCRdb's table is partial and in-frame only. The sample lists tens of thousands of clones, around 90% occurring once. The chain recombines TRBV5-1 with TRBJ2-1; 9 bases line up with TRBD1. This receptor was identified in a female donor in good health, enrolled as a control in a pregnancy study. This material consisted of peripheral blood, taken after pregnancy. The CDR3 reads CASTGTGINEQFF. The DNA for the CDR3 is TGCGCCAGCACCGGGACAGGGATCAATGAGCAGTTCTTC.